The next 12 T cell receptor beta chains were all read from a single sample in a study of blood T cell repertoires in COVID-19. Assay: immunoSEQ multiplex PCR; the TCRdb copy retains only in-frame clones and omits some. The sample lists about 58,000 clones; approximately 83% were seen once. The sample taken for sequencing was peripheral blood. The receptors derive from a man at least 80 years old with COVID-19, enrolled during active disease.

V gene TRBV7-2 combines with J gene TRBJ2-1, with 11 bases identical to TRBD2. Trimming cost V 2 bases and J 8 bases; bases outside gene matches: 8. This CDR3 spans 16 amino acids. The germline gives CDR1 SGHTA, CDR2 FQGNSA. The CDR3 coding sequence is TGTGCCAGCAGCTTATCATGGGCTAGCGGGGGGCATGAGCAGTTCTTC. It is translated as CASSLSWASGGHEQFF.

The V gene is TRBV6-1, the J gene TRBJ1-5, with 9 bases fitting TRBD1. CDR1 and CDR2 from the germline V gene are MNHNS and SASEGT. This CDR3 has 18 amino acids. Trimming at V came to 4 bases and at J to 2 bases, leaving 12 bases not matched to a gene. The CDR3: CASSAPGQGPEGNQPQHF. CDR3 nucleotides: TGTGCCAGCAGTGCCCCGGGACAGGGACCAGAGGGCAATCAGCCCCAGCATTTT.

The chain joins TRBV20-1 to TRBJ1-2; D gene ambiguous. CDR3 length: 11 amino acids. CDR1 and CDR2 (germline): DFQATT, SNEGSKA (reference sequence). Trimming stripped 3 bases from V and 4 bases from J, with 6 bases between. This chain's CDR3 is CSARPVYGYTF. The DNA for the CDR3 is TGCAGTGCTAGGCCGGTCTATGGCTACACCTTC.

The table lists this clone with a few counts. The DNA of the CDR3 is TGTGCCAGCAGCCCGGGTGGGGCCACGAACACTGAAGCTTTCTTT. It encodes CASSPGGATNTEAFF. This chain uses TRBV21-1 with TRBJ1-1; the DNA was not used to check the table's D call, TRBD1. TRBV21-1 is annotated as a pseudogene. The CDR3 is 15 amino acids.

The chain uses TRBV14 and TRBJ2-4; TRBD1 agrees at 7 bases. Per germline, CDR1 SGHDN and CDR2 FVKESK. The CDR3 covers 16 residues. Trimming cost V 4 bases and J 0 bases; bases outside gene matches: 6. CDR3 nucleotides: TGTGCCAGCAGCCGACAGGGCAGCCTAGCCAAAAACATTCAGTACTTC. It translates to CASSRQGSLAKNIQYF.

This clone has a handful of counts. V is TRBV11-2 and J is TRBJ1-1; unclear D gene. Trimming removed 5 bases at V and 11 bases at J, with 15 bases between. This CDR3 spans 12 amino acids. The germline CDR1 and CDR2 sequences are SGHAT and FQNNGV. The CDR3 DNA sequence: TGTGCCAGCAGCCTGACTCACCTGGCGGCTTTCTTT. This codes for CASSLTHLAAFF.

The gene calls are TRBV11-2 and TRBJ1-1; D might be TRBD1 (5 bases). The V gene's germline CDR1 is SGHAT and CDR2 FQNNGV. This CDR3 contains 13 residues. Trimming stripped 5 bases from V and 9 bases from J, with 16 bases between. The CDR3 protein is CASSPSGAAKAFF. CDR3 coding DNA: TGTGCCAGCAGCCCCAGTGGGGCGGCAAAAGCTTTCTTT.

The chain couples TRBV19 to TRBJ1-1; 8 nucleotides match TRBD1. V lost 2 bases and J lost 4; bases outside the gene matches: 12. Germline V gene sequence: CDR1 LNHDA, CDR2 SQIVND (reference sequence). The CDR3 length is 17 residues. CDR3 nucleotide sequence: TGTGCCAGTAGTATATCCTCCGGGACAGGATTGGGCACTGAAGCTTTCTTT. Translating it yields CASSISSGTGLGTEAFF. Filled out from reference TRBV19 and TRBJ1-1, the complete variable domain reads DGGITQSPKYLFRKEGQNVTLSCEQNLNHDAMYWYRQDPGQGLRLIYYSQIVNDFQKGDIAEGYSVSREKKESFPLTVTSAQKNPTAFYLCASSISSGTGLGTEAFFGQGTRLTVV.

The chain links TRBV11-2 to TRBJ1-1; D is unclear. Germline assignment: CDR1 SGHAT and CDR2 FQNNGV. Trimming took 1 base from V and 0 from J, leaving 12 bases between them. The CDR3 contains 16 residues. CDR3 nucleotide sequence: TGTGCCAGCAGCTTAGCCGGCCCCGGGATGAACACTGAAGCTTTCTTT. Protein: CASSLAGPGMNTEAFF.

The chain is built from TRBV7-6 and TRBJ1-3; the D gene is possibly TRBD1 (6 bases). Trimming cost V 0 bases and J 3 bases, with 6 bases left between them. CDR3 length equals 14 residues. Germline CDR1 SGHVS, CDR2 FNYEAQ. CDR3 in amino acids: CASSLAGGGNTIYF. The CDR3 DNA reads as TGTGCCAGCAGCTTAGCAGGGGGTGGAAACACCATATATTTT.

The rearrangement links TRBV24-1 to TRBJ1-1; 8 positions match TRBD1. The J segment lost 3 bases and the V segment lost 4 bases, leaving 6 bases of the junction unmatched. CDR3 length: 15 residues. From germline, CDR1 is KGHDR and CDR2 SFDVKD. The CDR3 loop is CATSDPKQGDTEAFF. The CDR3 bases are TGTGCCACCAGTGACCCCAAACAGGGGGACACTGAAGCTTTCTTT.

V gene TRBV6-5 combines with J gene TRBJ1-5, with a tentative D call TRBD1 (6 bases). This CDR3 has 14 residues. The V end lost 5 bases, the J end lost 5 bases, and 13 bases lay between the germline ends. The V gene's germline CDR1 is MNHEY and CDR2 SVGAGI. The CDR3 loop is CASSKSQGYQPQHF. The CDR3 DNA reads TGTGCCAGCAGTAAATCACAGGGATATCAGCCCCAGCATTTT.